The 20 T cell receptor beta chains in this list originate from one sample, sequenced in a study of T cell repertoires in cytomegalovirus infection. These receptors' targets are unknown. TCRdb reanalysed the reads using MiXCR and keeps one entry per CDR3 protein. The sample has around 300,000 distinct CDR3 sequences, under 25% seen once. The sample here was cultured PBMCs, taken from culture after CMV antigen stimulation. Receptors originate from a human donor in good health (CMV status not recorded). Some clones in this sample may be carry-over from other donors' samples.

The chain combines TRBV7-9 with TRBJ2-7, with 7 positions matching TRBD2. Germline V gives CDR1 SEHNR, CDR2 FQNEAQ (reference sequence). Trimming took 4 bases from V and 4 from J; bases not matched to a gene: 4. This CDR3 spans 13 amino acids. CDR3 nucleotides: TGTGCCAGCAGCTCTAGCGGAATATACGAGCAGTACTTC. Protein: CASSSSGIYEQYF.

V gene TRBV18 combines with J gene TRBJ1-1; 8 bases line up with TRBD1. The CDR3 spans 14 residues. J gave up 2 bases and V 7 bases, and 6 bases lay outside the gene matches. The V gene's germline CDR1 is KGHSH and CDR2 LQKENI. DNA of the CDR3: TGTGCCAGCTTTCCTCAGGGGGCAAACACTGAAGCTTTCTTT. Protein sequence: CASFPQGANTEAFF.

Points on this clonotype: A much more abundant neighbour one base away suggests this may be a read error. Because the CDR3 is missing its conserved closing phenylalanine or tryptophan, this is likely a read error. The rearrangement joins TRBV7-2 to TRBJ1-2, with a tentative D call TRBD1 (6 bases). The length of the CDR3 is 14 residues. The ends were cut back, 4 bases at V and 8 bases at J, with 17 bases in the middle. Per germline, CDR1 SGHTA and CDR2 FQGNSA. The CDR3 coding sequence is TGTGCCAGCAGCTATCAGGCAGGGGTTAAGGGCTACACCTCC. It translates to CASSYQAGVKGYTS.

This clonotype was seen only a few times. The V gene is TRBV7-3, the J gene TRBJ2-7; 10 positions agree with TRBD2. In germline, CDR1 is SGHTA, CDR2 FQGTGA. V shed 5 bases and J 3 bases; nucleotides not matched to a gene: 10. There are 16 residues in the CDR3. For the CDR3, the DNA is TGTGCCAGCAGCCTTAATCCTAGCGGGAGTGGCTACGAGCAGTACTTC. Amino acids: CASSLNPSGSGYEQYF.

With regard to this clonotype: One end of the junction fails to match germline, which may point to a read error. The chain is built from TRBV5-6 and TRBJ1-2; 7 bases agree with TRBD1. This CDR3 is built from 14 residues. Germline CDR1 is SGHDT and CDR2 is YYEEEE. The CDR3 loop is CASSRGTAKYGYTF. The DNA for the CDR3 is TGTGCCAGCAGCCGCGGGACAGCTAAATATGGCTACACCTTC.

The table lists this clonotype with a few counts. The chain joins TRBV7-3 to TRBJ2-5; tentatively, D is TRBD2 (7 bases). This CDR3 contains 18 residues. V lost 1 base to trimming and J lost 4 bases, with 22 bases between them. CDR1 SGHTA and CDR2 FQGTGA come from the germline V gene. As DNA, the CDR3 is TGTGCCAGCAGCTTAAGGGGTCCTAGCGGCCAGGGGAGAGAGACCCAGTACTTC. Its protein product is CASSLRGPSGQGRETQYF.

This clonotype showed up just a few times. The rearrangement uses TRBV7-2 and TRBJ1-1; the D is unclear. Germline V lookup: CDR1 SGHTA, CDR2 FQGNSA. V shed 8 bases and J shed 6 bases, with 19 bases lying between them. CDR3 length equals 14 residues. CDR3 loop: CASSAPFEVSEAFF. In nucleotides, the CDR3 is TGTGCCAGCTCGGCCCCCTTTGAGGTCTCTGAAGCTTTCTTT. The full variable domain, with the rest looked up from reference TRBV7-2 and TRBJ1-1, is GAGVSQSPSNKVTEKGKDVELRCDPISGHTALYWYRQSLGQGLEFLIYFQGNSAPDKSGLPSDRFSAERTGGSVSTLTIQRTQQEDSAVYLCASSAPFEVSEAFFGQGTRLTVV.

This clonotype was recorded a few times. V and J are TRBV7-3 and TRBJ2-1; 13 positions agree with TRBD2. V lost 1 base and J lost 8; bases outside the gene matches: 5. CDR3 length: 16 residues. Germline lookup yields CDR1 SGHTA and CDR2 FQGTGA. CDR3 DNA sequence: TGTGCCAGCAGCTTAATTAGCGGACTAGCGGGAGATGAGCAGTTCTTC. Protein sequence: CASSLISGLAGDEQFF.

This clonotype showed up many times. The rearrangement uses TRBV7-3 and TRBJ2-1; no definite D call. Germline V gene data show CDR1 as SGHTA and CDR2 as FQGTGA. The CDR3 sequence is 15 residues long. Trimming left V 4 bases short and J 2 bases short, with 12 bases between. The CDR3 reads CASSSPSSTYNEQFF. The CDR3 bases are TGTGCCAGCAGCTCACCTAGTTCTACCTACAATGAGCAGTTCTTC.

In its sample, this clonotype was seen a few times. J is TRBJ2-1 and V is TRBV20-1; no clear D. The V and J ends lost 5 bases and 8 bases respectively, with 10 bases between them. CDR1 and CDR2 from the germline V gene are DFQATT and SNEGSKA (reference sequence). The length of the CDR3 is 11 residues. The CDR3, as DNA: TGCAGTGCTCAAAAGTTCGATGAGCAGTTCTTC. It specifies CSAQKFDEQFF.

In its sample, this clonotype was seen a few times. This rearrangement joins TRBV6-6 to TRBJ1-2; D is unresolved. The CDR3 runs 11 residues. Germline V gene sequence: CDR1 MNHNY, CDR2 SVGAGI (reference sequence). Trimming pared 2 bases from V and 6 bases from J, leaving 4 bases between. The CDR3 sequence: CASSYLDGYTF. The CDR3 DNA sequence: TGTGCCAGCAGTTACCTGGATGGCTACACCTTC.

This clonotype was seen more than once but under ten times. The chain joins TRBV27 to TRBJ2-3; 9 bases agree with TRBD1. The CDR3 sequence is 14 residues long. Trimming at V came to 10 bases and at J to 7 bases, leaving 12 bases not matched to a gene. Germline V gene sequence: CDR1 MNHEY, CDR2 SMNVEV (reference sequence). The CDR3 spells CATLPTGGPYTQYF. In nucleotides, the CDR3 is TGTGCCACCCTCCCAACAGGGGGCCCCTATACGCAGTATTTT.

The chain combines TRBV20-1 with TRBJ1-1; perhaps TRBD1 as D (6 bases). V was shortened by 5 bases and J by 1 base, with 14 bases between the two germline ends. Germline V CDR1 and CDR2: DFQATT, SNEGSKA (reference sequence). CDR3 size: 14 residues. Here the CDR3 DNA reads TGCAGTGCTCCCAAGACGACAGGGAACACTGAAGCTTTCTTT. Its protein is CSAPKTTGNTEAFF.

The chain employs TRBV12-5 and TRBJ2-3; 9 positions agree with TRBD2. The length of the CDR3 is 16 residues. Germline CDR1 LGHNT, CDR2 FRNRAP. J lost 3 bases, V lost 3 bases, and 7 bases had no gene match. CDR3 bases: TGTGCTAGTGGTTTTTTTCGAAGCGGGAGGACAGATACGCAGTATTTT. This sequence encodes CASGFFRSGRTDTQYF.

The V gene is TRBV20-1, the J gene TRBJ2-3; no firm D call. Germline V gene sequence: CDR1 DFQATT, CDR2 SNEGSKA (reference sequence). The V end was cut by 8 bases, the J end by 5 bases, with 11 bases between. The CDR3 contains 11 residues. CDR3 sequence (DNA): TGCAGTCGGTCCTTTGTAGATACGCAGTATTTT. Translated: CSRSFVDTQYF.

This sequence joins TRBV5-6 and TRBJ1-4, with D unresolved. V was shortened by 4 bases and J by 8 bases, with 15 bases between the two germline ends. This CDR3 has 14 residues. CDR1 is SGHDT and CDR2 is YYEEEE in the germline V gene. In DNA, the CDR3 is TGTGCCAGCAGCCCCCAGGAGGCCGGGGAAAAACTGTTTTTT. This gives the protein CASSPQEAGEKLFF.

This chain joins TRBV6-6 and TRBJ2-7, with 9 bases identical to TRBD1. Germline V gene data show CDR1 as MNHNY and CDR2 as SVGAGI (reference sequence). There are 15 residues in the CDR3. V shed 2 bases and J 7 bases; nucleotides not matched to a gene: 9. DNA of the CDR3: TGTGCCAGCAGTTACGTGACAGGGGGTCGAGGTGAGCAGTACTTC. Its translation is CASSYVTGGRGEQYF.

This clonotype was observed a few times. The chain joins TRBV7-6 to TRBJ2-1; D possibly corresponds to TRBD2 (5 bases). The CDR3 runs 15 residues. Germline V lookup: CDR1 SGHVS, CDR2 FNYEAQ. V was shortened by 5 bases and J by 0 bases, with 11 bases between the two germline ends. In nucleotides, the CDR3 is TGTGCCAGCAGCCAGAGCGGAAACTCCTACAATGAGCAGTTCTTC. Protein sequence: CASSQSGNSYNEQFF.

This clonotype was observed a few times. The chain uses TRBV10-2 and TRBJ2-1; TRBD1 might be the D (6 bases). V shed 4 bases and J shed 9 bases, with 13 bases lying between them. Per the germline V gene, CDR1 is WSHSY and CDR2 is SAAADI. The CDR3 is 13 amino acids. CDR3 region: CASSGGLTGEQFF. The CDR3 nucleotides are TGCGCCAGCAGTGGGGGGCTCACTGGTGAGCAGTTCTTC.

This clonotype was counted only a few times. The rearrangement joins TRBV7-9 to TRBJ2-3; 8 bases map to TRBD2. Germline V gives CDR1 SEHNR, CDR2 FQNEAQ (reference sequence). V shed 5 bases and J 3 bases; nucleotides not matched to a gene: 7. CDR3 length equals 15 residues. In DNA, the CDR3 is TGTGCCAGCAGCCGAGGGACTAGTGGTACAGATACGCAGTATTTT. This gives the protein CASSRGTSGTDTQYF.